This T cell receptor beta chain was found in a study of T cell responses to AZD1222 COVID-19 vaccine. Whole-study findings and limits: Spike-specific TCR repertoires showed rising breadth and depth after two AZD1222 doses. Donors were mostly white British, more females; clonal diversity possibly underestimated.

In its sample, this clone was seen once. Its antigen is not identified. Repertoires were generated with immunoSEQ multiplex PCR, while TCRdb's copy carries only in-frame clones and drops some. Of around 140,000 clones listed, about 94% are singletons. This CDR3 contains 14 residues. Germline lookup yields CDR1 LNHDA and CDR2 SQIVND (reference sequence). Between the trimmed V and J ends, which lost 4 bases and 8 bases, there was a span of 15 bases. This receptor was identified in an adult in good health. The V gene is TRBV19, the J gene TRBJ2-1, with unresolved D. Sequencing used peripheral blood, obtained on day 0 of AZD1222 vaccination. CDR3 loop: CASSTARLGDEQFF. The CDR3 DNA reads TGTGCCAGTAGTACCGCCCGGCTAGGTGATGAGCAGTTCTTC.